The 27 T cell receptor beta chains given below trace back to one sample, sequenced in a study of blood T cell repertoires in COVID-19. Generated by immunoSEQ multiplex PCR, the TCRdb table keeps only in-frame clones and is missing some. The table records approximately 140,000 clones, around 84% of them present only once. The sample taken for sequencing was PBMCs or T cells enriched from blood (not recorded which). Every receptor here comes from a man aged 35-49 years with acute COVID-19.

In its sample, this clone was seen once. The gene calls are TRBV5-5 and TRBJ2-7, with 12 positions matching TRBD1. CDR1 SGHKS and CDR2 YYEKEE come from the germline V gene (reference sequence). V trimming: 2 bases; J trimming: 4 bases; junction bases outside the gene matches: 4. The CDR3 covers 15 residues. The CDR3 spells CASSFGTGGAYEQYF. The DNA for the CDR3 is TGTGCCAGCAGCTTCGGGACAGGGGGCGCATACGAGCAGTACTTC.

The chain carries TRBV5-8 and TRBJ2-7; 9 positions agree with TRBD1. The CDR3 has 15 amino acids. Per germline, CDR1 SGHTS and CDR2 YDEGEE. V was clipped by 4 bases and J by 3 bases; unmatched bases: 8. As DNA, the CDR3 is TGTGCCAGCAGCCTTATTGGACAGGGGATCTACGAGCAGTACTTC. Protein product: CASSLIGQGIYEQYF.

The chain carries TRBV19 and TRBJ2-5; D call uncertain. The germline gives CDR1 LNHDA, CDR2 SQIVND (reference sequence). Trimming shortened V by 1 base and J by 10 bases, and 13 bases separated the two germline ends. CDR3 size: 13 residues. The CDR3 sequence: CASSIGDIRGQYF. The CDR3 coding sequence is TGTGCCAGTAGTATAGGTGATATTAGAGGCCAGTACTTC. The full variable domain, rest sourced from reference TRBV19 and TRBJ2-5, is DGGITQSPKYLFRKEGQNVTLSCEQNLNHDAMYWYRQDPGQGLRLIYYSQIVNDFQKGDIAEGYSVSREKKESFPLTVTSAQKNPTAFYLCASSIGDIRGQYFGPGTRLLVL.

The chain uses TRBV28 and TRBJ1-4; a possible D gene is TRBD1 (5 bases). V lost 3 bases to trimming and J lost 8 bases, with 13 bases between them. CDR1 and CDR2 from the germline V gene are MDHEN and SYDVKM. The CDR3 has 14 amino acids. The CDR3 spells CASSLRGGQEKLFF. The CDR3 DNA follows: TGTGCCAGCAGTTTGAGGGGAGGACAAGAAAAACTGTTTTTT.

This clone was counted a few times. The chain is built from TRBV28 and TRBJ1-2, with D possibly being TRBD1 (6 bases). V was shortened by 6 bases and J by 1 base, with 12 bases between the two germline ends. The CDR3 spans 14 residues. Germline values: CDR1 MDHEN, CDR2 SYDVKM. The CDR3 spells CASSTQGINYGYTF. In nucleotides, the CDR3 is TGTGCCAGCAGCACACAGGGAATTAACTATGGCTACACCTTC.

The V and J genes are TRBV28 and TRBJ1-1; 7 nucleotides line up with TRBD1. This CDR3 is 15 amino acids long. Germline V CDR1 and CDR2: MDHEN, SYDVKM. The V and J ends lost 6 bases and 6 bases, in that order; junction bases with no gene match: 13. CDR3 DNA sequence: TGTGCCAGCAGCCCTTACAGGGGACAAGCGTCTGAAGCTTTCTTT. Protein sequence: CASSPYRGQASEAFF.

The chain employs TRBV5-6 and TRBJ1-6, with 9 bases that match TRBD1. The trim removed 4 bases at V and 5 bases at J, leaving 7 bases unmatched. Germline V gene sequence: CDR1 SGHDT, CDR2 YYEEEE. The CDR3 spans 16 residues. Written as DNA, the CDR3 is TGTGCCAGCAGCCGAGACGGGACAGGGAATAATTCACCCCTCCACTTT. Translated: CASSRDGTGNNSPLHF.

The V call is TRBV18, the J call TRBJ1-1; 8 bases are a match to TRBD1. This CDR3 is built from 12 residues. V lost 6 bases to trimming and J lost 7 bases; unmatched junction nucleotides: 4. The germline gives CDR1 KGHSH, CDR2 LQKENI. DNA for the CDR3: TGTGCCAGCTCGACAGGGGAGGATGAAGCTTTCTTT. It specifies CASSTGEDEAFF.

The count of this clone is one. The chain employs TRBV21-1 and TRBJ1-2; TRBD1 was called by the table and not checked on the DNA. TRBV21-1 is a known pseudogene. This CDR3 spans 15 amino acids. The CDR3 reads CASSKANDRGKGYTF. The CDR3 DNA reads TGTGCCAGCAGCAAAGCAAACGACAGGGGAAAGGGCTACACCTTC.

The gene calls are TRBV12-3 or TRBV12-4 and TRBJ2-1; TRBD1 matches at 7 bases. Germline trimming cut 5 bases from V and 4 bases from J; bases unmatched to any gene: 2. The CDR3 sequence is 13 residues long. This CDR3 reads CASSGDSYNEQFF. The DNA for the CDR3 is TGTGCCAGCAGTGGGGACAGTTACAATGAGCAGTTCTTC.

The V call is TRBV11-2, the J call TRBJ1-2; D possibly corresponds to TRBD1 (5 bases). This CDR3 region has 14 residues. Looked up from germline, CDR1 is SGHAT and CDR2 is FQNNGV. Trimming left V 6 bases short and J 3 bases short, with 14 bases between. Here the CDR3 reads CASSLGHKDYGYTF. The CDR3 DNA follows: TGTGCCAGCAGTCTCGGACACAAAGACTATGGCTACACCTTC.

This chain joins TRBV2 and TRBJ2-1, with 13 positions matching TRBD2. V shed 6 bases and J 2 bases; nucleotides not matched to a gene: 10. Germline values: CDR1 SNHLY, CDR2 FYNNEI. The CDR3 extends over 18 amino acids. The CDR3 protein is CASSTSGRDLRTYNEQFF. The CDR3 DNA reads as TGTGCCAGCAGCACTAGCGGGAGGGACTTGAGGACCTACAATGAGCAGTTCTTC.

The chain carries TRBV6-6 and TRBJ1-1, with unresolved D. The V gene's germline CDR1 is MNHNY and CDR2 SVGAGI (reference sequence). Trimming took 2 bases from V and 5 from J, leaving 12 bases between them. The CDR3 has 14 residues. CDR3 DNA sequence: TGTGCCAGCAGTTACACCGGGGTTGAGACTGAAGCTTTCTTT. It yields the protein CASSYTGVETEAFF.

J is TRBJ1-2 and V is TRBV28; perhaps TRBD1 as D (5 bases). Germline values: CDR1 MDHEN, CDR2 SYDVKM. CDR3 size: 14 residues. V lost 6 bases, J lost 7 bases, and 18 bases lay in between. CDR3 DNA sequence: TGTGCCAGCAGCTGGAGACAGTCCTTGAGTGGCTACACCTTC. Protein product: CASSWRQSLSGYTF.

This clone was seen only once. One end of the junction varies from germline; a read error may be responsible. The chain carries TRBV28 and TRBJ1-1; 7 bases are shared with TRBD1. The CDR3 length is 13 residues. Germline assignment: CDR1 MDHEN and CDR2 SYDVKM. CDR3 sequence reads: CASIGQAGTEAFF. The CDR3 DNA is TGTGCCAGCATAGGACAGGCCGGCACTGAAGCCTTCTTT.

The chain employs TRBV29-1 and TRBJ2-7; D is undetermined. Germline V CDR1 and CDR2: SQVTM, ANQGSEA. The CDR3 is 11 residues long. Deletions cut 4 bases from V and 2 bases from J, with 6 bases between. DNA of the CDR3: TGCAGCGTTGCTACGACCTACGAGCAGTACTTC. This codes for CSVATTYEQYF.

This clone has at least ten counts. V usage is TRBV14 and J usage is TRBJ1-1; D is ambiguous. The germline gives CDR1 SGHDN, CDR2 FVKESK. The CDR3 covers 13 residues. Trimming cost V 3 bases and J 3 bases, with 8 bases left between them. CDR3 sequence (DNA): TGTGCCAGCAGCCAGGGGAGGGACACTGAAGCTTTCTTT. Its protein product is CASSQGRDTEAFF. Full variable domain (rest looked up from reference TRBV14 and TRBJ1-1): EAGVTQFPSHSVIEKGQTVTLRCDPISGHDNLYWYRRVMGKEIKFLLHFVKESKQDESGMPNNRFLAERTGGTYSTLKVQPAELEDSGVYFCASSQGRDTEAFFGQGTRLTVV.

The J gene is TRBJ1-4, the V gene TRBV28; 8 nucleotides align to TRBD1. The CDR3 loop spans 15 amino acids. Trimming cost V 6 bases and J 7 bases; bases outside gene matches: 10. CDR1 is MDHEN and CDR2 is SYDVKM in the germline V gene. CDR3 DNA: TGTGCCAGCAGCTTACACCGGGACAGGAGTGAAAAACTGTTTTTT. Translating gives CASSLHRDRSEKLFF.

The chain employs TRBV11-2 and TRBJ2-3; the match to TRBD2 covers 7 bases. J was trimmed by 1 base and V by 2 bases; bases with no gene match: 0. From germline, CDR1 is SGHAT and CDR2 FQNNGV. The CDR3 is 14 residues long. This CDR3 is CASSLRGGTDTQYF. In DNA, the CDR3 is TGTGCCAGCAGCTTACGGGGGGGCACAGATACGCAGTATTTT.

This rearrangement joins TRBV28 to TRBJ2-2; a possible D gene is TRBD1 (6 bases). From germline, CDR1 is MDHEN and CDR2 SYDVKM. Deletions cut 3 bases from V and 3 bases from J, with 11 bases between. The CDR3 is 15 amino acids. This chain's CDR3 is CASSFLTGYTGELFF. The CDR3, as DNA: TGTGCCAGCAGTTTTTTAACAGGGTACACCGGGGAGCTGTTTTTT.

V usage is TRBV19 and J usage is TRBJ2-6, with unresolved D. The CDR3 has 15 residues. V was trimmed by 5 bases and J by 0 bases, leaving 8 bases between them. Germline lookup yields CDR1 LNHDA and CDR2 SQIVND (reference sequence). CDR3 amino acids: CASSALLSGANVLTF. CDR3 DNA: TGTGCCAGTAGTGCACTCCTCTCTGGGGCCAACGTCCTGACTTTC.

The V gene is TRBV3-1 (or the pseudogene TRBV3-2), the J gene TRBJ1-2, with TRBD1 identical over 7 bases. The CDR3 spans 15 residues. Germline V gives CDR1 LGHDT, CDR2 YNNKEL (reference sequence). V was pared by 0 bases and J by 4 bases, with 5 bases of the junction left unmatched. CDR3 protein: CASSQDWAGGYGYTF. The CDR3, as DNA: TGTGCCAGCAGCCAAGATTGGGCAGGGGGCTATGGCTACACCTTC.

This clone occurred once. The chain recombines TRBV7-2 with TRBJ2-1; D is perhaps TRBD2 (5 bases). Germline V gene sequence: CDR1 SGHTA, CDR2 FQGNSA. Between the trimmed V and J ends, which lost 1 base and 9 bases, there was a span of 13 bases. This CDR3 has 14 residues. CDR3 loop: CASSLGPQAGEQFF. The DNA of the CDR3 is TGTGCCAGCAGCTTAGGGCCTCAGGCGGGTGAGCAGTTCTTC.

V usage is TRBV4-2 and J usage is TRBJ1-2, with D perhaps TRBD1 (6 bases). Germline values: CDR1 LGHNA, CDR2 YNFKEQ. The CDR3 length is 16 residues. Trimming stripped 6 bases from V and 1 base from J, with 18 bases between. CDR3 sequence (DNA): TGTGCCAGCAGAGACGCCGGGACACTTTTTAACTATGGCTACACCTTC. Its translation: CASRDAGTLFNYGYTF.

This chain connects TRBV7-6 to TRBJ2-2; D possibly corresponds to TRBD2 (6 bases). The CDR3 totals 15 residues. Between the trimmed V and J ends, which lost 6 bases and 6 bases, there was a span of 17 bases. Germline CDR1 SGHVS, CDR2 FNYEAQ. The CDR3 DNA reads as TGTGCCAGCAGTGTTGCAGCGGGTCAGGCCGGGGAGCTGTTTTTT. It translates to CASSVAAGQAGELFF.

This clone was recorded once. The chain employs TRBV18 and TRBJ2-2; 8 nucleotides line up with TRBD2. The trim removed 6 bases at V and 7 bases at J, leaving 7 bases unmatched. There are 14 residues in the CDR3. Germline loops: CDR1 KGHSH, CDR2 LQKENI. The CDR3 DNA reads as TGTGCCAGCTCTCCCCCGAGCGGGAGCGGGGAGCTGTTTTTT. Translated, it gives CASSPPSGSGELFF.

The chain joins TRBV6-5 to TRBJ1-3; perhaps TRBD1 as D (5 bases). Looked up from germline, CDR1 is MNHEY and CDR2 is SVGAGI. V was shortened by 2 bases and J by 9 bases, with 5 bases between the two germline ends. The CDR3 length is 11 residues. The CDR3 region has the DNA TGTGCCAGCAGTTACCAGGGCACCATATATTTT. Translation: CASSYQGTIYF.